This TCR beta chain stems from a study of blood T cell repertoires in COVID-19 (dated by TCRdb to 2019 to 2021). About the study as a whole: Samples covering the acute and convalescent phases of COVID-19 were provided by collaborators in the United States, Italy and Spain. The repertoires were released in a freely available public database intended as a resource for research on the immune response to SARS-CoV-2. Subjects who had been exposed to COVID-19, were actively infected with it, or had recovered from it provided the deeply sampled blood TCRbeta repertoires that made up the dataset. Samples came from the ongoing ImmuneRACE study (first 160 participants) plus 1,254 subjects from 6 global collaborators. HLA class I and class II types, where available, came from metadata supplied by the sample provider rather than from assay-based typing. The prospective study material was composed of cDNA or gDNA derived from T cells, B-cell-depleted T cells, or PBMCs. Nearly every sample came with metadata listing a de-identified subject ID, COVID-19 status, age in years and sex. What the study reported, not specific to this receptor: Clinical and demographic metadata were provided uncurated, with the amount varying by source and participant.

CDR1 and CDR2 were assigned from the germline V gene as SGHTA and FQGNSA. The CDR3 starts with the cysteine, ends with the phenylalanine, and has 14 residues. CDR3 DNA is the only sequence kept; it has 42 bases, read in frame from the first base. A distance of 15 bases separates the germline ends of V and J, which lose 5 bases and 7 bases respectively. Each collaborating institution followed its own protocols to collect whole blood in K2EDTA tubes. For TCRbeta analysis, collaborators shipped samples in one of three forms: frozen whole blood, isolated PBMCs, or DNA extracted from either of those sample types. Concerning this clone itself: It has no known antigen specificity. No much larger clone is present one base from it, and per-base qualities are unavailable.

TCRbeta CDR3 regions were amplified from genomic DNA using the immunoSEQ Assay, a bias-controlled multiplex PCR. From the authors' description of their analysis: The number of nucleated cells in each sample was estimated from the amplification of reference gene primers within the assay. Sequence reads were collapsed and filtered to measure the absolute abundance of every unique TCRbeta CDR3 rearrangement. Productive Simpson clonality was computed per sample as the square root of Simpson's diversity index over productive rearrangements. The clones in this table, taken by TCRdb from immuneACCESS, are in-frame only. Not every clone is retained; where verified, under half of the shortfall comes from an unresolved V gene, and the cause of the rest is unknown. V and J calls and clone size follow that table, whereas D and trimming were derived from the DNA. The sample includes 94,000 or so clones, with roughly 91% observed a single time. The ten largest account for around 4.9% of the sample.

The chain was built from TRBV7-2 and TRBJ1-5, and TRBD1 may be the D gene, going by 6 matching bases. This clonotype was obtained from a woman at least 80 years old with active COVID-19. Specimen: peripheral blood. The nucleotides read TGTGCCAGCAGCAAACAGGGTAATGAGCAGCCCCAGCATTTT. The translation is CASSKQGNEQPQHF.